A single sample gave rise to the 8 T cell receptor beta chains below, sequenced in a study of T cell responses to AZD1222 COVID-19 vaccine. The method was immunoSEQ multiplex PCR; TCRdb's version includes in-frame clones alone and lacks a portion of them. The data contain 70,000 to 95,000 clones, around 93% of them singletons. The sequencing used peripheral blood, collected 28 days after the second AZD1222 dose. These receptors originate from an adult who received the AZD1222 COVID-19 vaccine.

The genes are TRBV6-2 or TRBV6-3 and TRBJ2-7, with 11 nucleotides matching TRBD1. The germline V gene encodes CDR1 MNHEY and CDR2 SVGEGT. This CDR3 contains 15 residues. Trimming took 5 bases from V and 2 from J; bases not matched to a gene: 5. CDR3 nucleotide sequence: TGTGCCAGCAGTCAACCGGGACAGGGGGCCTACGAGCAGTACTTC. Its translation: CASSQPGQGAYEQYF.

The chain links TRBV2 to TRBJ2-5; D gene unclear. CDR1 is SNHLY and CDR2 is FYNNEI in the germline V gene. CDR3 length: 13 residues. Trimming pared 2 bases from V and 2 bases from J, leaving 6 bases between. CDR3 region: CASSEQIQETQYF. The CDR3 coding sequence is TGTGCCAGCAGTGAACAGATTCAAGAGACCCAGTACTTC.

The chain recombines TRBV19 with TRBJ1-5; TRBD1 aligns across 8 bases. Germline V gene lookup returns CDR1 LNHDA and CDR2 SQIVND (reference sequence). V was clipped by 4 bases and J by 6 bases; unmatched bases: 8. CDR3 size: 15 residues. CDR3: CASSNSGGGGQPQHF. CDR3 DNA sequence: TGTGCCAGTAGTAACTCAGGGGGCGGAGGTCAGCCCCAGCATTTT.

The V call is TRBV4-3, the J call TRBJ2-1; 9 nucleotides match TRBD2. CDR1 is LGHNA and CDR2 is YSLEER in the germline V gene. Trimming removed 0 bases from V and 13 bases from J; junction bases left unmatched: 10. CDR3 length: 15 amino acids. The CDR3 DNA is TGCGCCAGCAGCCAAGATAAGGGACTAGCCATTGGACAGTTCTTC. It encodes CASSQDKGLAIGQFF.

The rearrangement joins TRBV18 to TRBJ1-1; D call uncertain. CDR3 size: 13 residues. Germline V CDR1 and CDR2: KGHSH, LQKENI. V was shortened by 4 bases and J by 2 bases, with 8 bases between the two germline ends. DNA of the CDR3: TGTGCCAGCTCACTTTTGATTAACACTGAAGCTTTCTTT. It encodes CASSLLINTEAFF. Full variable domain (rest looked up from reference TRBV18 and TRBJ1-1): NAGVMQNPRHLVRRRGQEARLRCSPMKGHSHVYWYRQLPEEGLKFMVYLQKENIIDESGMPKERFSAEFPKEGPSILRIQQVVRGDSAAYFCASSLLINTEAFFGQGTRLTVV.

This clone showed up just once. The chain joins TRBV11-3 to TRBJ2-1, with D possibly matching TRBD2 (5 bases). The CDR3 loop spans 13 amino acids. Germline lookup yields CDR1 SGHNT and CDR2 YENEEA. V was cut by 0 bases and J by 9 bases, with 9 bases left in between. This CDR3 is CASSLEIRGEQFF. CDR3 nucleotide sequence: TGTGCCAGCAGCTTAGAAATACGGGGTGAGCAGTTCTTC.

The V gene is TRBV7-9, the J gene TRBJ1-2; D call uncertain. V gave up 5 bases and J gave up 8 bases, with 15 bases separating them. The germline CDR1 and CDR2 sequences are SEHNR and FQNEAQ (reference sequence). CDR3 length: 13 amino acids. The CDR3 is CASSIGLLRGYTF. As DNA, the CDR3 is TGTGCCAGCAGCATTGGACTACTACGCGGCTACACCTTC.

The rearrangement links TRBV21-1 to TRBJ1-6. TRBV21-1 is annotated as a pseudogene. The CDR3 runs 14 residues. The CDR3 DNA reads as TGTGCCAGCAGCAAAGGCGGGGGGGAGTCACCCCTCCACTTT. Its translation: CASSKGGGESPLHF.